A selection of T cell receptor beta chains follows, all from one sample in a study of cytomegalovirus exposure and HLA in healthy donors. Sequencing was performed with immunoSEQ multiplex PCR; in TCRdb, only in-frame clones are kept and a portion is missing. The top ten hold 7.7% of the sample, which has 95,000 to 100,000 clones, about 74% seen once. Specimen: PBMCs. The receptors stem from a female donor in good health and CMV-seronegative. CDR3s include the opening cysteine and the closing phenylalanine or tryptophan. The D gene is left open where the match is weak. Clone size, where shown, is once, few, many, or a class for clones that have expanded.

>few|.|TRBV5-4|TRBJ1-1
CASSFFNSDTEAFF
TGTGCCAGCAGCTTTTTTAATTCAGACACTGAAGCTTTCTTT
>.|TRBD1|TRBV14|TRBJ1-5
CASSQTGGQPQHF
TGTGCCAGCAGCCAGACAGGGGGACAGCCCCAGCATTTT
>.|.|TRBV18|TRBJ2-1
CASSPRVQRDEQFF
TGTGCCAGCTCACCACGGGTCCAGAGGGATGAGCAGTTCTTC
>.|TRBD2|TRBV11-2|TRBJ2-5
CASSPRRPSGGSLQETQYF
TGTGCCAGCAGCCCGAGAAGGCCTAGCGGGGGGTCCCTACAAGAGACCCAGTACTTC
>.|.|TRBV10-1|TRBJ1-1
CASSEALKSRPFF
TGCGCCAGCAGTGAAGCACTGAAGTCCAGGCCTTTCTTT
>.|.|TRBV5-1|TRBJ1-1
CASSSGGGVSEAFF
TGCGCCAGCAGCTCCGGGGGGGGAGTTAGTGAAGCTTTCTTT
>.|TRBD1|TRBV9|TRBJ1-3
CASSTNRDRASGNTIYF
TGTGCCAGCAGCACAAACCGGGACAGGGCCTCTGGAAACACCATATATTTT
>.|TRBD2|TRBV19|TRBJ2-2
CASSSGGGELFF
TGTGCCAGTAGTTCGGGGGGCGGGGAGCTGTTTTTT
>.|.|TRBV7-2|TRBJ1-2
CASSSSGGNYGYTF
TGTGCCAGCAGCTCCTCCGGCGGAAACTATGGCTACACCTTC
>.|TRBD1|TRBV4-1|TRBJ1-2
CASSQQRDRAVGYTF
TGCGCCAGCAGCCAACAACGGGACAGGGCGGTTGGCTACACCTTC
>.|.|TRBV5-4|TRBJ2-1
CASSSQVPSSYNEQFF
TGTGCCAGCAGCTCCCAGGTCCCGAGCTCCTACAATGAGCAGTTCTTC
>few|.|TRBV6-5|TRBJ1-5
CATQLVRGGQPQHF
TGTGCCACACAACTTGTGCGCGGAGGCCAGCCCCAGCATTTT
>.|.|TRBV5-4|TRBJ1-3
CASSRGQWGNTIYF
TGTGCCAGCAGCCGTGGACAGTGGGGAAACACCATATATTTT
>.|.|TRBV11-2|TRBJ1-1
CASSSPGQIARTEAFF
TGTGCCAGCAGCTCCCCCGGACAGATTGCTCGCACTGAAGCTTTCTTT
>.|TRBD1|TRBV27|TRBJ2-7
CASSFHRGYEQYF
TGTGCCAGCAGTTTCCACAGGGGGTACGAGCAGTACTTC
>once|.|TRBV18|TRBJ2-7
CASSPVQVIPEQYF
TGTGCCAGCTCACCAGTGCAGGTCATTCCCGAGCAGTACTTC
>.|TRBD1|TRBV4-1|TRBJ2-5
CASSQTRGETQYF
TGCGCCAGCAGCCAGACCAGGGGGGAGACCCAGTACTTC
>.|TRBD1|TRBV5-1|TRBJ1-1
CASSFSGTGGSNTEAFF
TGCGCCAGCAGCTTCTCCGGGACAGGGGGATCGAACACTGAAGCTTTCTTT
>.|.|TRBV27|TRBJ2-1
CASSFPQGGYNEQFF
TGTGCCAGCAGTTTCCCGCAGGGGGGCTACAATGAGCAGTTCTTC
>.|.|TRBV10-3|TRBJ1-2
CAISETDRNYGYTF
TGTGCCATCAGTGAAACCGACAGGAACTATGGCTACACCTTC
>.|TRBD2|TRBV28|TRBJ2-1
CASSLRLGRPLLSGRANDEQFF
TGTGCCAGCAGTCTCCGCTTGGGACGGCCCCTCCTTAGCGGGAGGGCGAACGATGAGCAGTTCTTC
>.|TRBD2|TRBV18|TRBJ2-3
CASSLMTSGRGTDTQYF
TGTGCCAGCTCACTGATGACTAGCGGGAGGGGAACAGATACGCAGTATTTT
>.|TRBD1|TRBV7-9|TRBJ1-1
CASSLKWDSPGWDTEAFF
TGTGCCAGCAGCTTAAAGTGGGACAGCCCAGGCTGGGACACTGAAGCTTTCTTT
>.|.|TRBV16|TRBJ2-1
CASSQRTAFSEQFF
TGTGCCAGCAGCCAAAGAACCGCTTTTAGTGAGCAGTTCTTC
>.|.|TRBV4-1|TRBJ1-1
CASSQVILTANTEAFF
TGCGCCAGCAGCCAAGTGATACTGACAGCGAACACTGAAGCTTTCTTT
>.|.|TRBV14|TRBJ1-4
CASSQDAYLGGRALFF
TGTGCCAGCAGCCAAGATGCGTATTTGGGAGGCAGGGCCTTGTTTTTT
>.|.|TRBV9|TRBJ1-1
CASSVESVTEAFF
TGTGCCAGCAGCGTAGAATCGGTCACTGAAGCTTTCTTT
>.|.|TRBV6-1|TRBJ2-1
CASSEFSPLPFF
TGTGCCAGCAGTGAATTTAGCCCCTTGCCGTTCTTC
>.|.|TRBV2|TRBJ2-1
CASGGGNYYNEQFF
TGTGCCAGCGGTGGCGGAAATTACTACAATGAGCAGTTCTTC
>.|.|TRBV19|TRBJ2-7
CASSKKIQGGNYEQYF
TGTGCCAGTAGCAAAAAGATACAGGGTGGGAACTACGAGCAGTACTTC
>.|.|TRBV2|TRBJ2-2
CASSLDTGELFF
TGTGCCAGCTCGTTAGACACCGGGGAGCTGTTTTTT
>.|.|TRBV11-2|TRBJ2-7
CASRPLARGRSYYEQYF
TGTGCCAGCAGACCACTCGCCAGGGGACGTTCTTACTACGAGCAGTACTTC
>.|TRBD1|TRBV7-2|TRBJ1-6
CASSLADRGNSPLHF
TGTGCCAGCAGCTTAGCGGACAGGGGTAATTCACCCCTCCACTTT
>.|TRBD1|TRBV4-2|TRBJ1-3
CASSQGTGLGDTIYF
TGTGCCAGCAGCCAAGGGACAGGGTTAGGAGACACCATATATTTT
>once|.|TRBV5-1|TRBJ2-5
CASSERGETQYF
TGCGCCAGCAGCGAACGAGGGGAGACCCAGTACTTC